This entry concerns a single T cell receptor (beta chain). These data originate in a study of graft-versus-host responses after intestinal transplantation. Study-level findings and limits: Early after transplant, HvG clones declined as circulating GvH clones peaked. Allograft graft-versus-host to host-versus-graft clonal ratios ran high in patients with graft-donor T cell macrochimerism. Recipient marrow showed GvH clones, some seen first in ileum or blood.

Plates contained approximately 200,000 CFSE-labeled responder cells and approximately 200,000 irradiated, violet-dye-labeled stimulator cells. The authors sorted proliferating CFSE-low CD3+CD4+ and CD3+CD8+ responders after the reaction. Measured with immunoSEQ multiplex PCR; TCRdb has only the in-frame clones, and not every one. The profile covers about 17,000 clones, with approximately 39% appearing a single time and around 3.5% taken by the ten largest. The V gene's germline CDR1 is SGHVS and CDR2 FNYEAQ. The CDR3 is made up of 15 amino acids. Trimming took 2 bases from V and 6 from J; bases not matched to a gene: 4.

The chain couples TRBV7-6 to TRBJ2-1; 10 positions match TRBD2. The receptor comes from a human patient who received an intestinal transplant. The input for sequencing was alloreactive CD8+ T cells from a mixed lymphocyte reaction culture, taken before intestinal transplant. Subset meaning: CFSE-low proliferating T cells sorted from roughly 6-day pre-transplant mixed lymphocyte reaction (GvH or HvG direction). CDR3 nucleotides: TGTGCCAGCAGCTTACATAGCGGGAGGCGCAATGAGCAGTTCTTC. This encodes CASSLHSGRRNEQFF.